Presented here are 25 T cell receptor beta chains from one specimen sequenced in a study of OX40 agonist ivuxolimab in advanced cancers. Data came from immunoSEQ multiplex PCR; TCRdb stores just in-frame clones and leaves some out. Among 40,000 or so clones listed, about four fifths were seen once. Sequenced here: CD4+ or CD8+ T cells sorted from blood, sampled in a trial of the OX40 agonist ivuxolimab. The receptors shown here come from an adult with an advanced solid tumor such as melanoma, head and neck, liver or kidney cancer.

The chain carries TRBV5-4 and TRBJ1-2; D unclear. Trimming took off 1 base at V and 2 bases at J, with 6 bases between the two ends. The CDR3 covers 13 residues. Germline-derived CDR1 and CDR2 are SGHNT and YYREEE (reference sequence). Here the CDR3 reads CASSLTDNYGYTF. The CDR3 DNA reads TGTGCCAGCAGCTTGACAGACAACTATGGCTACACCTTC.

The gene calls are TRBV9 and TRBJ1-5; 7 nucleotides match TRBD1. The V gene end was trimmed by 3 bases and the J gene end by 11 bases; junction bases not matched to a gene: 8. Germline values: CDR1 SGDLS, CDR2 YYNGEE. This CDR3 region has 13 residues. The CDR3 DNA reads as TGTGCCAGCAGCGGACAGGGTAGCAGGGCCCAGCATTTT. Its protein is CASSGQGSRAQHF.

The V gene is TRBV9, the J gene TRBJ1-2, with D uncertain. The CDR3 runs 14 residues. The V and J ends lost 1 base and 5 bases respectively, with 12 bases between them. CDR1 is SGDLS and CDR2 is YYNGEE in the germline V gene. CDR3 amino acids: CASSVHKAPYGYTF. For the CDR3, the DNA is TGTGCCAGCAGCGTACATAAGGCACCGTATGGCTACACCTTC.

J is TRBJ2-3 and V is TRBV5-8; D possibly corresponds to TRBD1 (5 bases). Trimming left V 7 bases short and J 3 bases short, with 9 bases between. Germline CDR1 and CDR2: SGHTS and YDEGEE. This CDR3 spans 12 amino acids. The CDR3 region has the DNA TGTGCCAGCGGACACACAACAGATACGCAGTATTTT. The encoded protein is CASGHTTDTQYF.

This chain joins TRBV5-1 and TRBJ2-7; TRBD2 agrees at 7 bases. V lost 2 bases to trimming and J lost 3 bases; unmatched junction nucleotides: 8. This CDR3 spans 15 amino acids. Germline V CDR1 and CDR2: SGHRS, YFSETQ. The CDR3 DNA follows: TGCGCCAGCAGCTTAGCGGGGCACGATCTCTACGAGCAGTACTTC. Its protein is CASSLAGHDLYEQYF.

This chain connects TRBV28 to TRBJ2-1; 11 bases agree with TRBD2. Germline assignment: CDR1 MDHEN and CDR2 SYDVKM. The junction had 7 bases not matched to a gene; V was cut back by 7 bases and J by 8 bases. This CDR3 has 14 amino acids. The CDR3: CASTGTSGEDEQFF. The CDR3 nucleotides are TGTGCCAGCACCGGGACTAGCGGAGAGGATGAGCAGTTCTTC.

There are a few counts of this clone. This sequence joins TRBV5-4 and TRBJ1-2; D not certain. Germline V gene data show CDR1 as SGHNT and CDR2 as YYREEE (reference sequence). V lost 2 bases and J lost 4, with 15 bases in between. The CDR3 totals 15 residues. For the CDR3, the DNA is TGTGCCAGCAGCTTTGGAGGAGGGTCGGGCTATGGCTACACCTTC. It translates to CASSFGGGSGYGYTF.

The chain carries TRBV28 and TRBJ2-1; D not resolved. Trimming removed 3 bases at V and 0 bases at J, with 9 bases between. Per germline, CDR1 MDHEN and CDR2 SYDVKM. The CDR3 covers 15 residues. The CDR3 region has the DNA TGTGCCAGCAGTTTCCCTGGGTCCTCCTACAATGAGCAGTTCTTC. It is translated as CASSFPGSSYNEQFF.

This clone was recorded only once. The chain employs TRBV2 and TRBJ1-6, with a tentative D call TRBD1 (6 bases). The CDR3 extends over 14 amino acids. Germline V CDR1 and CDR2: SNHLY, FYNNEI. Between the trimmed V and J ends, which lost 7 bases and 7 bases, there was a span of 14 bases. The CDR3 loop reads CASKQGGKNSPLHF. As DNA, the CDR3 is TGTGCCAGCAAACAGGGCGGAAAGAATTCACCCCTCCACTTT.

Here the CDR3 reads CASSVALGARETQYF. CDR3 in DNA: TGTGCCAGCAGCGTAGCTCTGGGGGCAAGAGAGACCCAGTACTTC. The chain uses TRBV9 and TRBJ2-5; D perhaps matches TRBD1 (6 bases). The CDR3 extends over 15 amino acids. Between the trimmed V and J ends, which lost 0 bases and 4 bases, there was a span of 13 bases. Germline V gene data show CDR1 as SGDLS and CDR2 as YYNGEE.

CDR3 nucleotides: TGTGCCAGCAGCCGGGACAGACACCAAGAGACCCAGTACTTC. The encoded protein is CASSRDRHQETQYF. The V and J genes are TRBV5-6 and TRBJ2-5, with 7 bases fitting TRBD1. V trimming: 4 bases; J trimming: 0 bases; junction bases outside the gene matches: 3. Germline assignment: CDR1 SGHDT and CDR2 YYEEEE. This CDR3 comprises 14 residues.

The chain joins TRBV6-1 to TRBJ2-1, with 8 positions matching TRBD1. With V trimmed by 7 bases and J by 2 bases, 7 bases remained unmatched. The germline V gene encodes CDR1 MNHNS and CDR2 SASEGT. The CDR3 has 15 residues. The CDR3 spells CASTLGQGAYNEQFF. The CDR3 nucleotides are TGTGCCAGCACCCTAGGACAGGGAGCCTACAATGAGCAGTTCTTC.

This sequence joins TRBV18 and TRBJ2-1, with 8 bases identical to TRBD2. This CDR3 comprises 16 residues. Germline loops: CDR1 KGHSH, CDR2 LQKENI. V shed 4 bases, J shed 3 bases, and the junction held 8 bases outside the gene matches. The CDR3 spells CASSRPSGLVYNEQFF. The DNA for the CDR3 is TGTGCCAGCTCACGGCCATCGGGACTAGTCTACAATGAGCAGTTCTTC.

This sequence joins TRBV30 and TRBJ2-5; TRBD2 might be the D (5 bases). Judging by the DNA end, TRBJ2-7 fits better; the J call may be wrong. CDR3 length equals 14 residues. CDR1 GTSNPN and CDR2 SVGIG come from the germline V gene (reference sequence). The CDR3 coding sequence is TGTGCCTGGAGTGTAGGCCCTAGCAGCTACGAGCAGTACTTC. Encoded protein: CAWSVGPSSYEQYF.

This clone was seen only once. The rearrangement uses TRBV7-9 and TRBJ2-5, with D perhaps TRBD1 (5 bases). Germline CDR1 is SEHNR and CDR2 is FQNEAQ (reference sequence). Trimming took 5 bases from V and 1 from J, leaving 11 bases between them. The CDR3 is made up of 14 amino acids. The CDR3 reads CASSPQDSQETQYF. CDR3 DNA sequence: TGTGCCAGCAGCCCACAAGACAGCCAAGAGACCCAGTACTTC.

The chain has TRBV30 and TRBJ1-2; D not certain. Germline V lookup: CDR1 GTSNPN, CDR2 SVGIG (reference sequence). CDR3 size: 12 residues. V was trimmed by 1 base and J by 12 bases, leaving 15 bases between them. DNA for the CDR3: TGTGCCTGGAGTGACGGACTGCTAGGGAACACCTTC. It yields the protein CAWSDGLLGNTF. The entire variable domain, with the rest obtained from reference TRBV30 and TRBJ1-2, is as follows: SQTIHQWPATLVQPVGSPLSLECTVEGTSNPNLYWYRQAAGRGLQLLFYSVGIGQISSEVPQNLSASRPQDRQFILSSKKLLLSDSGFYLCAWSDGLLGNTFGSGTRLTVV.

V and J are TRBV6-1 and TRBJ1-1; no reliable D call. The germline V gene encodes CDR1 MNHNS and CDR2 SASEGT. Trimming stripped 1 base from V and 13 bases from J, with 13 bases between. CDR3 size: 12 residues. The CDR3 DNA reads TGTGCCAGCAGTGAAGGGCGGCTATACGGTTTCTTT. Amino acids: CASSEGRLYGFF.

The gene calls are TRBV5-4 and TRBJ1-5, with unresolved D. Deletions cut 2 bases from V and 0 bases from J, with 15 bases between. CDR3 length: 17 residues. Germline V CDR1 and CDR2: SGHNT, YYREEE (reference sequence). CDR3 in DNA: TGTGCCAGCAGCTTTCAAGCCTCAGGAAATAGCAATCAGCCCCAGCATTTT. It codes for CASSFQASGNSNQPQHF.

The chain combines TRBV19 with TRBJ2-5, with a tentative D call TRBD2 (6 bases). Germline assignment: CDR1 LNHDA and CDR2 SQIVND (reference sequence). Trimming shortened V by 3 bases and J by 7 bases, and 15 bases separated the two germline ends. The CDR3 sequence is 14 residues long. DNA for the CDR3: TGTGCCAGTAGTATTTGGGGAGGAGAGGGGACCCAGTACTTC. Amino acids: CASSIWGGEGTQYF.

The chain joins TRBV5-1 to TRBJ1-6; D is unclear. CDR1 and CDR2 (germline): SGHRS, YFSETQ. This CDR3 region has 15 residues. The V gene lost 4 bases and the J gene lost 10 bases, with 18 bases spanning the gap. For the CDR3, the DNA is TGCGCCAGCAGCGGGCCCTCTGAAGGGAGCTCACCCCTCCACTTT. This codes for CASSGPSEGSSPLHF.

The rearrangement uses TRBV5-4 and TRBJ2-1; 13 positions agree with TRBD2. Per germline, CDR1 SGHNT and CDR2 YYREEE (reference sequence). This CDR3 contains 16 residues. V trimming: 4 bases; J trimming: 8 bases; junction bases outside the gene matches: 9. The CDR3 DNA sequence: TGTGCCAGCAGCCCGACCAGGACTAGCGGGAGCTATGAGCAGTTCTTC. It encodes CASSPTRTSGSYEQFF.

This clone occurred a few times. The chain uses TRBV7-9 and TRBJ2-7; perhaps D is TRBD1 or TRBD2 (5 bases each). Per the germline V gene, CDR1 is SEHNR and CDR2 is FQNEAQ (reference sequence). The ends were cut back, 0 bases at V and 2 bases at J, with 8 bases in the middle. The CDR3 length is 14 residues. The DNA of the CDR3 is TGTGCCAGCAGCTTAGCTGGGACCGCCTACGAGCAGTACTTC. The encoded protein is CASSLAGTAYEQYF.

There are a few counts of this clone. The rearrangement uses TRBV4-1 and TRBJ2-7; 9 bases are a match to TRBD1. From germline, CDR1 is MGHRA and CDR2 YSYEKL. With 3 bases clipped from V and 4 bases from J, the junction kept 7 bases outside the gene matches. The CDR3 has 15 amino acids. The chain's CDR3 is CASSQFGTGLYEQYF. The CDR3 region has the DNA TGCGCCAGCAGCCAGTTCGGGACAGGGTTGTACGAGCAGTACTTC.

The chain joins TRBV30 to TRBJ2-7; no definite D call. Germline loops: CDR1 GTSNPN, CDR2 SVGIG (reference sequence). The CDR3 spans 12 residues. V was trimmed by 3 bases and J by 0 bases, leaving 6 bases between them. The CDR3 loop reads CAWSYGSYEQYF. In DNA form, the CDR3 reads TGTGCCTGGAGCTACGGCTCCTACGAGCAGTACTTC.

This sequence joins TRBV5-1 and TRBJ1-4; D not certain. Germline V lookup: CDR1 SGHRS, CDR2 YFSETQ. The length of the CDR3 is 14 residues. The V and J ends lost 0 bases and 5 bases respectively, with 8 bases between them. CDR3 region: CASSLEGLNEKLFF. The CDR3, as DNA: TGCGCCAGCAGCTTGGAAGGACTAAATGAAAAACTGTTTTTT.